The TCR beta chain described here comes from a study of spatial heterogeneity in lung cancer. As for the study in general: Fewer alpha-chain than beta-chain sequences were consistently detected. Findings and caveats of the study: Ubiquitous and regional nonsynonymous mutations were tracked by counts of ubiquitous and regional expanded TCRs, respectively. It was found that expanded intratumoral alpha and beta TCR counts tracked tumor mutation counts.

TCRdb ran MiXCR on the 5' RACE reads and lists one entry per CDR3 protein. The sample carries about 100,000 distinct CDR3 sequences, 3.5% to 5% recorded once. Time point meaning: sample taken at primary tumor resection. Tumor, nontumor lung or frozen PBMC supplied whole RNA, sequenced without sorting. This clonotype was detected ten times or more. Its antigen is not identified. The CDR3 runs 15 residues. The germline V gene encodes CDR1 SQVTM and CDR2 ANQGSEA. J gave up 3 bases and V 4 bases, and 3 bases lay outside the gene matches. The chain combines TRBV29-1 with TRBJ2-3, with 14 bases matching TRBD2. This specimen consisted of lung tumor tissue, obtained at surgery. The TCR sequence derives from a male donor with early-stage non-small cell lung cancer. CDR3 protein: CSVAGTSGRTDTQYF. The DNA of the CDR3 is TGCAGCGTTGCCGGGACTAGCGGGAGAACAGATACGCAGTATTTT.